A selection of T cell receptor beta chains follows, all from one sample in a study of T cell repertoires in cytomegalovirus infection. TCRdb re-called the reads with MiXCR, one entry per CDR3 protein. The data hold some 920,000 distinct CDR3 sequences, with 31% observed a single time. Their antigen targets remain unknown. The source was cultured CD8+ T cells from PBMCs, collected from culture after CMV antigen stimulation. The source of these receptors is a human donor in good health (CMV status not recorded). Some clones in this sample may be carry-over from other donors' samples. CDR3s include the opening cysteine and the closing phenylalanine or tryptophan. The D gene is left open where the match is weak. The listing skips clone size in some rows; elsewhere it reads once, few, many or a size class.

TRBJ2-7,NA,TRBV6-6,few,CASRDWSHQRGEQYF,TGTGCCAGCAGGGATTGGTCCCACCAAAGGGGCGAGCAGTACTTC
TRBJ1-2,TRBD1,TRBV7-2,NA,CASSYWDRDSYGYTF,TGTGCCAGCAGCTACTGGGACAGGGACAGCTATGGCTACACCTTC
TRBJ2-2,NA,TRBV4-3,NA,CASSREGGRPGELFF,TGCGCCAGCAGCCGGGAGGGGGGGCGTCCCGGGGAGCTGTTTTTT
TRBJ2-2,TRBD1,TRBV24-1,many,CATSDKPGQGTGELFF,TGTGCCACCAGTGATAAACCGGGACAGGGCACCGGGGAGCTGTTTTTT
TRBJ1-1,TRBD1,TRBV7-3,NA,CASSFTGTGEAFF,TGTGCCAGCAGCTTCACCGGGACAGGAGAAGCTTTCTTT
TRBJ1-6,NA,TRBV7-6,NA,CASSRADYNSPLHF,TGTGCCAGCAGCCGGGCGGACTATAATTCACCCCTCCACTTT
TRBJ2-1,NA,TRBV7-9,NA,CASSSPRRAHNEQFF,TGTGCCAGCAGCTCACCACGTCGGGCCCACAATGAGCAGTTCTTC
TRBJ1-4,NA,TRBV13,NA,CASSSGPGIAKKLFF,TGTGCCAGCAGCTCCGGGCCGGGAATCGCGAAAAAACTGTTTTTT
TRBJ2-5,NA,TRBV4-1,many,CASSQDRGQETQYF,TGTGCCAGCAGCCAAGACCGTGGGCAAGAGACCCAGTACTTC
TRBJ2-2,NA,TRBV7-9,few,CASSEIPGFTGELFF,TGTGCCAGCAGCGAAATTCCAGGTTTCACCGGGGAGCTGTTTTTT
TRBJ2-5,NA,TRBV12-3/TRBV12-4,few,CASSLWGREETQYF,TGTGCCAGCTCCTTGTGGGGCCGGGAAGAGACCCAGTACTTC
TRBJ2-1,TRBD2,TRBV4-1,few,CASSPPPGAGGFNEQFF,TGCGCCAGCAGCCCTCCGCCGGGCGCGGGGGGGTTCAATGAGCAGTTCTTC
TRBJ2-1,NA,TRBV6-1,NA,CASSAQFF,TGTGCCAGCAGTGCCCAGTTCTTC
TRBJ2-7,NA,TRBV14,few,CASSPPGKTYEQYF,TGTGCCAGCAGCCCCCCGGGTAAGACCTACGAGCAGTACTTC
TRBJ2-2,NA,TRBV5-8,few,CASSLLQESNTGELFF,TGTGCCAGCAGCTTGTTACAGGAAAGCAACACCGGGGAGCTGTTTTTT
TRBJ1-3,NA,TRBV12-3/TRBV12-4,few,CASSFLGHDRNTIYF,TGTGCCAGCAGTTTTCTGGGCCACGATAGAAACACCATATATTTT
TRBJ2-7,NA,TRBV7-6,NA,CASSPISGYEQYF,TGTGCCAGCAGCCCTATATCCGGCTACGAGCAGTACTTC
TRBJ1-5,TRBD1,TRBV7-6,few,CASSGRQGSGQPQHF,TGTGCCAGCAGCGGACGACAGGGATCCGGACAGCCCCAGCATTTT
TRBJ2-2,TRBD1,TRBV6-1,NA,CASSSDRFNTGELFF,TGTGCCAGCAGCTCGGACAGGTTTAACACCGGGGAGCTGTTTTTT
TRBJ1-2,NA,TRBV6-5,NA,CASSHSKAGLYGYTF,TGTGCCAGCAGTCACTCGAAGGCAGGACTCTATGGCTACACCTTC